Following are 30 T cell receptor beta chains from one sample sequenced in a study of blood T cell repertoires in COVID-19. Clones were sequenced by immunoSEQ multiplex PCR, and TCRdb holds only the in-frame ones, with some missing. The sample contains about half a million clones, about 88% of which appear only once. The material sequenced was PBMCs or T cells enriched from blood (not recorded which). The receptors were sampled from a woman aged 55-70 years who had recovered from COVID-19.

CDR3 protein: CASSPGGGNTIYF. The CDR3 bases are TGTGCCAGCAGCCCAGGGGGGGGAAACACCATATATTTT. The genes are TRBV3-1 (or the pseudogene TRBV3-2) and TRBJ1-3, with 7 nucleotides matching TRBD1. Unmatched junction bases numbered 1, after V lost 4 bases and J lost 4 bases. CDR3 size: 13 residues. Germline CDR1 and CDR2: LGHDT and YNNKEL (reference sequence).

Note on this clone: The sample carries other DNA sequences with the same CDR3. The chain is built from TRBV5-1 and TRBJ2-3; D perhaps matches TRBD2 (5 bases). The germline CDR1 and CDR2 sequences are SGHRS and YFSETQ. The CDR3 totals 13 residues. With 0 bases removed from V and 4 bases from J, the gap between germline ends came to 6 bases. CDR3 in amino acids: CASSLGGSDTQYF. CDR3 coding DNA: TGCGCCAGCAGCTTGGGAGGGTCAGATACGCAGTATTTT.

The genes are TRBV4-1 and TRBJ1-2, with D unresolved. The V gene's germline CDR1 is MGHRA and CDR2 YSYEKL. Trimming cost V 7 bases and J 2 bases, with 17 bases left between them. The CDR3 runs to 15 residues. This CDR3 is CASKPTGPFNYGYTF. The CDR3 DNA sequence: TGCGCCAGCAAACCGACGGGTCCCTTCAACTATGGCTACACCTTC.

The gene calls are TRBV6-4 and TRBJ2-1; TRBD2 matches 10 bases. The CDR3 has 15 residues. Germline-derived CDR1 and CDR2 are MRHNA and SNTAGT. Losses at the gene ends were 3 bases for V and 8 bases for J; bases not matched to a gene: 7. This CDR3 is CASSELSGGVYEQFF. The CDR3 DNA sequence: TGTGCCAGCAGTGAGTTGAGCGGGGGGGTGTATGAGCAGTTCTTC.

The chain links TRBV30 to TRBJ2-2; D not resolved. The CDR3 spans 13 residues. Trimming cost V 1 base and J 10 bases, with 13 bases left between them. Germline CDR1 GTSNPN, CDR2 SVGIG (reference sequence). Written as DNA, the CDR3 is TGTGCCTGGAGTGCAGACTCCGCAGTGGAGCTGTTTTTT. Amino acid sequence: CAWSADSAVELFF.

The chain is built from TRBV7-9 and TRBJ2-5; TRBD1 agrees at 8 bases. Germline trimming cut 0 bases from V and 3 bases from J; bases unmatched to any gene: 9. The CDR3 consists of 17 residues. Germline V gene lookup returns CDR1 SEHNR and CDR2 FQNEAQ (reference sequence). The DNA of the CDR3 is TGTGCCAGCAGCTTAGCCCTCCCGCAGGGGGCAAAAGAGACCCAGTACTTC. It is translated as CASSLALPQGAKETQYF.

This chain links TRBV28 with TRBJ1-1; D unresolved. The CDR3 spans 14 residues. From germline, CDR1 is MDHEN and CDR2 SYDVKM. The V gene lost 5 bases and the J gene lost 4 bases, with 14 bases spanning the gap. CDR3 nucleotides: TGTGCCAGCAGTACTCTTCCCGAGGTCACTGAAGCTTTCTTT. Translating gives CASSTLPEVTEAFF.

V gene TRBV29-1 combines with J gene TRBJ1-2; 8 nucleotides match TRBD1. CDR3 length equals 14 residues. The germline gives CDR1 SQVTM, CDR2 ANQGSEA. V gave up 1 base and J gave up 5 bases; unmatched junction bases: 6. The CDR3 DNA follows: TGCAGCGTTGAAGGAGCAGGGGGCTGGTATGGCTACACCTTC. As protein: CSVEGAGGWYGYTF.

The V gene is TRBV2, the J gene TRBJ1-1; D unclear. The CDR3 is 13 amino acids. Germline CDR1 reads SNHLY; CDR2 reads FYNNEI. With 8 bases removed from V and 1 base from J, the gap between germline ends came to 11 bases. The CDR3 DNA sequence: TGTGCCAGCCAAAACCTAGGGAACACTGAAGCTTTCTTT. This gives the protein CASQNLGNTEAFF.

This clone was seen more than once but under ten times. DNA of the CDR3: TGTGCCACCTTGGACACCGTCGGTGGCTACACCTTC. Translating it yields CATLDTVGGYTF. This sequence joins TRBV3-1 (or the pseudogene TRBV3-2) and TRBJ1-2; D is perhaps TRBD1 (5 bases). Germline lookup yields CDR1 LGHDT and CDR2 YNNKEL (reference sequence). CDR3 length: 12 residues. Trimming removed 10 bases from V and 7 bases from J, with 16 bases in between.

The chain recombines TRBV7-2 with TRBJ1-5; D is perhaps TRBD1 (5 bases). CDR1 SGHTA and CDR2 FQGNSA come from the germline V gene. CDR3 length: 19 amino acids. Trimming left V 1 base short and J 0 bases short, with 19 bases between. CDR3 in DNA: TGTGCCAGCAGCTTAGATTCGGGCAGGGTCGGCTATAGCAATCAGCCCCAGCATTTT. Translation gives CASSLDSGRVGYSNQPQHF.

The chain carries TRBV6-5 and TRBJ1-2; 7 bases match TRBD1. This CDR3 spans 13 amino acids. V shed 8 bases, J shed 5 bases, and the junction held 8 bases outside the gene matches. The germline CDR1 and CDR2 sequences are MNHEY and SVGAGI. CDR3 in amino acids: CASARDSDYGYTF. The DNA for the CDR3 is TGTGCCAGCGCCCGGGACAGTGATTATGGCTACACCTTC.

The rearrangement uses TRBV28 and TRBJ1-6; 8 positions match TRBD1. This CDR3 has 15 amino acids. After removal of 3 bases from V and 9 bases from J, the junction contained 7 bases not matched to a gene. CDR1 and CDR2 (germline): MDHEN, SYDVKM. CDR3 nucleotide sequence: TGTGCCAGCAGTTTCACGGACAGGGCCTCTTCACCCCTCCACTTT. It specifies CASSFTDRASSPLHF. Full variable domain (outside the CDR3, taken from reference TRBV28 and TRBJ1-6): DVKVTQSSRYLVKRTGEKVFLECVQDMDHENMFWYRQDPGLGLRLIYFSYDVKMKEKGDIPEGYSVSREKKERFSLILESASTNQTSMYLCASSFTDRASSPLHFGNGTRLTVT.

This clone came up once. The genes are TRBV29-1 and TRBJ1-2; 9 bases line up with TRBD1. The CDR3 is made up of 14 amino acids. V lost 4 bases to trimming and J lost 7 bases; unmatched junction nucleotides: 10. From germline, CDR1 is SQVTM and CDR2 ANQGSEA. The CDR3 coding sequence is TGCAGCGTTGGGAGGGGACAGGGCGGTAGTGGCTACACCTTC. It translates to CSVGRGQGGSGYTF.

The chain carries TRBV2 and TRBJ2-3; D gene unclear. The CDR3 loop spans 12 amino acids. CDR1 is SNHLY, CDR2 FYNNEI, per germline. Trimming stripped 8 bases from V and 0 bases from J, with 6 bases between. The DNA for the CDR3 is TGTGCCAGCGCGACTAGCACAGATACGCAGTATTTT. It yields the protein CASATSTDTQYF.

The rearrangement joins TRBV27 to TRBJ1-1; D may be TRBD1 (5 bases). The germline gives CDR1 MNHEY, CDR2 SMNVEV (reference sequence). This CDR3 is built from 12 residues. V was pared by 5 bases and J by 4 bases, with 8 bases between. CDR3 sequence reads: CASSRGTTEAFF. CDR3 coding DNA: TGTGCCAGCAGTAGGGGAACCACTGAAGCTTTCTTT.

J is TRBJ1-2 and V is TRBV30, with a weak D call TRBD1 (6 bases). This CDR3 comprises 13 residues. Germline CDR1 and CDR2: GTSNPN and SVGIG (reference sequence). The ends were cut back, 1 base at V and 7 bases at J, with 13 bases in the middle. CDR3 DNA sequence: TGTGCCTGGAGTGCCGACAGGACTCTTGGCTACACCTTC. It yields the protein CAWSADRTLGYTF.

This clone was detected only once. The same CDR3 is also encoded by other DNA sequences in this sample. The J gene is TRBJ1-2, the V gene TRBV6-4; 11 bases agree with TRBD1. The CDR3 sequence is 14 residues long. After removal of 6 bases from V and 5 bases from J, the junction contained 5 bases not matched to a gene. Germline V gene sequence: CDR1 MRHNA, CDR2 SNTAGT. Written as DNA, the CDR3 is TGTGCCAGCAGCACCGGGACAGGGGGGTATGGCTACACCTTC. Its protein is CASSTGTGGYGYTF.

Notes on this clone: One end of the junction varies from germline; a read error may be responsible. This chain connects TRBV11-3 to TRBJ1-6; TRBD1 agrees at 8 bases. In germline, CDR1 is SGHNT, CDR2 YENEEA. CDR3 size: 16 residues. The CDR3 DNA follows: TGTGCCAGCAGCCTAGACCATTCAGGGGGCAATTCACCCCTCCACTTT. Its translation is CASSLDHSGGNSPLHF.

The V gene is TRBV27, the J gene TRBJ2-3, with 7 bases aligning to TRBD2. The CDR3 totals 17 residues. The germline gives CDR1 MNHEY, CDR2 SMNVEV (reference sequence). Trimming took 5 bases from V and 3 from J; bases not matched to a gene: 14. The CDR3 is CASSPLEERGITDTQYF. CDR3 nucleotide sequence: TGTGCCAGCAGTCCCCTCGAGGAGCGGGGCATAACAGATACGCAGTATTTT.

J is TRBJ1-2 and V is TRBV30; D may be TRBD1 (6 bases). The CDR3 is 13 amino acids. CDR1 is GTSNPN, CDR2 SVGIG, per germline (reference sequence). The V end lost 5 bases, the J end lost 7 bases, and 17 bases lay between the germline ends. The CDR3 sequence is CAWDIKAGAGYTF. DNA for the CDR3: TGTGCCTGGGACATTAAGGCGGGGGCTGGCTACACCTTC.

This chain connects TRBV27 to TRBJ2-1; the match to TRBD1 covers 7 bases. Germline CDR1 is MNHEY and CDR2 is SMNVEV (reference sequence). Trimming at V came to 6 bases and at J to 9 bases, leaving 5 bases not matched to a gene. The CDR3 extends over 12 amino acids. The CDR3 DNA is TGTGCCAGCAGACCAAACAGGGGTGAGCAGTTCTTC. Residues: CASRPNRGEQFF.

The chain employs TRBV9 and TRBJ2-1, with 13 bases aligning to TRBD2. The germline CDR1 and CDR2 sequences are SGDLS and YYNGEE. V trimming: 3 bases; J trimming: 4 bases; junction bases outside the gene matches: 4. The CDR3 consists of 16 residues. The CDR3 DNA reads as TGTGCCAGCAGCGCCAGACTAGCGGGGGGATACAATGAGCAGTTCTTC. Amino acids: CASSARLAGGYNEQFF.

The V gene is TRBV27, the J gene TRBJ2-3, with 9 bases identical to TRBD1. V lost 7 bases and J lost 4; bases outside the gene matches: 6. The germline CDR1 and CDR2 sequences are MNHEY and SMNVEV (reference sequence). CDR3 size: 14 residues. The CDR3 nucleotides read TGTGCCAGCACCCGACAGGGGGGGGCAGATACGCAGTATTTT. Protein sequence: CASTRQGGADTQYF.

The genes are TRBV27 and TRBJ2-7; D is perhaps TRBD2 (6 bases). Germline V gene data show CDR1 as MNHEY and CDR2 as SMNVEV (reference sequence). The CDR3 totals 15 residues. V gave up 8 bases and J gave up 0 bases, with 17 bases separating them. The CDR3 sequence: CASGPYRDFSYEQYF. CDR3 DNA: TGTGCCAGCGGCCCCTACCGGGACTTCTCCTACGAGCAGTACTTC.

V and J are TRBV6-1 and TRBJ2-2; unclear D gene. The V and J ends lost 4 bases and 1 base respectively, with 10 bases between them. Germline values: CDR1 MNHNS, CDR2 SASEGT. CDR3 length: 15 residues. Here the CDR3 DNA reads TGTGCCAGCAGTGGAGCCACTGGGAACACCGGGGAGCTGTTTTTT. Protein product: CASSGATGNTGELFF.

This chain joins TRBV5-1 and TRBJ1-1; 9 bases agree with TRBD1. The CDR3 consists of 15 residues. Losses at the gene ends were 0 bases for V and 5 bases for J; bases not matched to a gene: 5. The V gene's germline CDR1 is SGHRS and CDR2 YFSETQ. This CDR3 is CASSLVTGGETEAFF. The CDR3 DNA sequence: TGCGCCAGCAGCTTGGTAACAGGGGGCGAGACTGAAGCTTTCTTT.

The CDR3 DNA is TGTGCCACCAGGGGGCAGGGGAGCAATCAGCCCCAGCATTTT. Protein sequence: CATRGQGSNQPQHF. The chain employs TRBV15 and TRBJ1-5; D is possibly TRBD1 (6 bases). V was clipped by 6 bases and J by 1 base, with 10 bases between them. Germline V gene sequence: CDR1 LNHNV, CDR2 YYDKDF (reference sequence). The CDR3 covers 14 residues.

This chain links TRBV11-2 with TRBJ2-1; TRBD1 matches 7 bases. The junction had 5 bases not matched to a gene; V was cut back by 6 bases and J by 0 bases. Germline V lookup: CDR1 SGHAT, CDR2 FQNNGV. The CDR3 contains 15 residues. In DNA, the CDR3 is TGTGCCAGCAGTACAGGGGTTAGCTCCTACAATGAGCAGTTCTTC. Its translation: CASSTGVSSYNEQFF.

This clone occurred once. The J gene is TRBJ2-2, the V gene TRBV5-1, with 10 bases aligning to TRBD2. From germline, CDR1 is SGHRS and CDR2 YFSETQ. The length of the CDR3 is 16 residues. J gave up 3 bases and V 4 bases, and 6 bases lay outside the gene matches. CDR3 nucleotides: TGCGCCAGCAGCAAGAGCGGGGGGGCCGACACCGGGGAGCTGTTTTTT. Its protein product is CASSKSGGADTGELFF. Full variable domain (remainder filled in from reference TRBV5-1 and TRBJ2-2): KAGVTQTPRYLIKTRGQQVTLSCSPISGHRSVSWYQQTPGQGLQFLFEYFSETQRNKGNFPGRFSGRQFSNSRSEMNVSTLELGDSALYLCASSKSGGADTGELFFGEGSRLTVL.